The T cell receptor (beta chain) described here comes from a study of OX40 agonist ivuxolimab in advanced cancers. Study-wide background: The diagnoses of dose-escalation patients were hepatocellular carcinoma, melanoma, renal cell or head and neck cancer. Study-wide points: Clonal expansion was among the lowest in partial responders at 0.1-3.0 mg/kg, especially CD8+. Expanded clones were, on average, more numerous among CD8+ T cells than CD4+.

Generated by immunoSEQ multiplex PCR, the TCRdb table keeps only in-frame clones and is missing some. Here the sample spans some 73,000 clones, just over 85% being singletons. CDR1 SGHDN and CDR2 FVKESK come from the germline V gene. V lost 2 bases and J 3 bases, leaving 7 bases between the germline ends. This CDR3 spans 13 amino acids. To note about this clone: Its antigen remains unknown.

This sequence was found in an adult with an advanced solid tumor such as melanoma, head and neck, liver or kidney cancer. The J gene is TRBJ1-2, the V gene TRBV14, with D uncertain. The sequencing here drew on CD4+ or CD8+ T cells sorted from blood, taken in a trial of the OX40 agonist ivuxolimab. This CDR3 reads CASSQNSYYGYTF. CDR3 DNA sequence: TGTGCCAGCAGCCAAAACAGCTACTATGGCTACACCTTC.